Reported below is one TCR beta chain. These data come from a study of blood T cell repertoires in COVID-19. Sequencing used immunoSEQ multiplex PCR; TCRdb keeps in-frame clones, though not all of them. The table records some 79,000 clones, about 89% of them present only once. There are 12 residues in the CDR3. Per germline, CDR1 MNHNS and CDR2 SASEGT. Unmatched junction bases numbered 4, after V lost 1 base and J lost 15 bases. Sequencing was done on a sample of peripheral blood. The sequence was collected from a man in his 70s with active or convalescent COVID-19. V usage is TRBV6-1 and J usage is TRBJ2-1; 9 positions agree with TRBD1. The CDR3 is CASSEVGTGRFF. CDR3 bases: TGTGCCAGCAGTGAAGTCGGGACAGGGCGGTTCTTC.